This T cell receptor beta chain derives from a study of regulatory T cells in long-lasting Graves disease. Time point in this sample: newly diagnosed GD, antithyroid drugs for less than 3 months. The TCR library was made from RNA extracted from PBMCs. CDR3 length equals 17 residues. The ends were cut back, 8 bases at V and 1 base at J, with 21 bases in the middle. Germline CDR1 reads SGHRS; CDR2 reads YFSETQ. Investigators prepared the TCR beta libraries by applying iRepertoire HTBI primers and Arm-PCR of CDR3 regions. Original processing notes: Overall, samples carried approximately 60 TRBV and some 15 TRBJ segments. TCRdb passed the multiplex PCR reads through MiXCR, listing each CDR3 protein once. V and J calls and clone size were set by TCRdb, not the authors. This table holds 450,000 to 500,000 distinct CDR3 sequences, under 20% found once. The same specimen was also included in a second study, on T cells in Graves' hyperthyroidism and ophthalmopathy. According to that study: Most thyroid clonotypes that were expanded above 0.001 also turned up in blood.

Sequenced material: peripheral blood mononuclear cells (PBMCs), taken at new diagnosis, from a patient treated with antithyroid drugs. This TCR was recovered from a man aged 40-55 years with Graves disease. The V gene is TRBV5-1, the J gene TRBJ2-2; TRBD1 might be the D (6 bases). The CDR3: CASNLSPRGGNTGELFF. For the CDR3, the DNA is TGCGCCAGTAACCTGTCGCCCAGGGGTGGGAACACCGGGGAGCTGTTTTTT.